What follows are 3 T cell receptor beta chains derived from one specimen sequenced in a study of blood T cells in healthy people across ages. A second roughly 6 to 12 cycle PCR used barcoded and J-beta primers. TCRdb itself ran the 5' RACE reads through MiXCR, one entry per CDR3 protein. The sample includes some 1.4 million distinct CDR3 sequences, approximately 40% of them seen just once. Sample: blood. Receptors were obtained from a woman aged 18-30 years in good health.

This chain connects TRBV5-1 to TRBJ2-1; 9 bases line up with TRBD2. V dropped 7 bases and J dropped 7; count of bases not matched to a gene: 12. Germline CDR1 and CDR2: SGHRS and YFSETQ. CDR3 length: 15 amino acids. CDR3 DNA: TGCGCCAGCCGCCGGACTAGCGAGGCTGTTAATGAGCAGTTCTTC. This sequence encodes CASRRTSEAVNEQFF.

The genes are TRBV29-1 and TRBJ1-2, with D perhaps TRBD1 (6 bases). The germline V gene has CDR1 SQVTM and CDR2 ANQGSEA. Deletions cut 4 bases from V and 4 bases from J, with 13 bases between. CDR3 length: 13 residues. The CDR3 bases are TGCAGCGTTGGGCCAGAGGGGGGCTATGGCTACACCTTC. Protein: CSVGPEGGYGYTF. Filled out from reference TRBV29-1 and TRBJ1-2, the complete variable domain reads SAVISQKPSRDICQRGTSLTIQCQVDSQVTMMFWYRQQPGQSLTLIATANQGSEATYESGFVIDKFPISRPNLTFSTLTVSNMSPEDSSIYLCSVGPEGGYGYTFGSGTRLTVV.

The rearrangement links TRBV27 to TRBJ2-2; D gene uncertain. The V gene lost 4 bases and the J gene lost 0 bases, with 9 bases spanning the gap. The CDR3 totals 15 residues. The germline CDR1 and CDR2 sequences are MNHEY and SMNVEV (reference sequence). CDR3 sequence reads: CASSSRLTNTGELFF. The CDR3 DNA follows: TGTGCCAGCAGTTCAAGACTTACGAACACCGGGGAGCTGTTTTTT.